One and the same sample provided the 18 T cell receptor beta chains below, sequenced in a study of blood T cell repertoires in COVID-19. Generated by immunoSEQ multiplex PCR, the TCRdb table keeps only in-frame clones and is missing some. The sample has more than 250,000 clones; under 90% are singletons. The sequenced sample was PBMCs or T cells enriched from blood (not recorded which). The receptors here all came from a woman aged 18-29 years who had recovered from COVID-19.

The chain uses TRBV5-1 and TRBJ2-2, with a tentative D call TRBD2 (5 bases). Germline V CDR1 and CDR2: SGHRS, YFSETQ. Trimming pared 6 bases from V and 5 bases from J, leaving 17 bases between. This CDR3 contains 15 residues. The CDR3 loop reads CASTMMSSGTGELFF. The CDR3 DNA reads TGCGCCAGCACCATGATGTCGTCGGGGACCGGGGAGCTGTTTTTT. The full variable domain, rest sourced from reference TRBV5-1 and TRBJ2-2, is KAGVTQTPRYLIKTRGQQVTLSCSPISGHRSVSWYQQTPGQGLQFLFEYFSETQRNKGNFPGRFSGRQFSNSRSEMNVSTLELGDSALYLCASTMMSSGTGELFFGEGSRLTVL.

The V and J genes are TRBV19 and TRBJ2-7; D remains ambiguous. Looked up from germline, CDR1 is LNHDA and CDR2 is SQIVND (reference sequence). V dropped 3 bases and J dropped 3 bases, with 12 bases sitting between them. The CDR3 totals 14 residues. The CDR3 bases are TGTGCCAGTAGTATCAGCCAGGAAAACTACGAGCAGTACTTC. It codes for CASSISQENYEQYF.

V usage is TRBV6-1 and J usage is TRBJ1-6; D unclear. CDR3 length: 20 residues. Germline V gene lookup returns CDR1 MNHNS and CDR2 SASEGT. V lost 2 bases and J lost 4, with 24 bases in between. CDR3 in DNA: TGTGCCAGCAGTGAATTTAGGTGGCAGGCACTGGCCTCGTATAATTCACCCCTCCACTTT. It specifies CASSEFRWQALASYNSPLHF.

The chain employs TRBV7-3 and TRBJ2-3; TRBD2 matches at 12 bases. V trimming: 3 bases; J trimming: 5 bases; junction bases outside the gene matches: 9. The germline V gene encodes CDR1 SGHTA and CDR2 FQGTGA. The CDR3 runs 17 residues. Here the CDR3 DNA reads TGTGCCAGCAGCTTGGGACTAGCGGGCCCTGGGGGAGATACGCAGTATTTT. Its protein product is CASSLGLAGPGGDTQYF.

The count of this clone is one. The rearrangement uses TRBV7-9 and TRBJ2-1, with 7 bases matching TRBD2. The junction had 18 bases not matched to a gene; V was cut back by 7 bases and J by 0 bases. The CDR3 runs 19 residues. Germline CDR1 SEHNR, CDR2 FQNEAQ (reference sequence). This CDR3 reads CASTQRKRGPKGSYNEQFF. Here the CDR3 DNA reads TGTGCCAGCACCCAACGTAAGCGGGGTCCTAAAGGCTCCTACAATGAGCAGTTCTTC.

J is TRBJ2-5 and V is TRBV13; TRBD2 agrees at 13 bases. CDR1 is PRHDT, CDR2 FYEKMQ, per germline (reference sequence). This CDR3 has 16 amino acids. Germline trimming cut 5 bases from V and 9 bases from J; bases unmatched to any gene: 12. CDR3 sequence (DNA): TGTGCCAGCAGCCCCGTACTAGCGGGGGGGCCCGGGGCCCAGTACTTC. Amino acids: CASSPVLAGGPGAQYF.

The chain employs TRBV10-1 and TRBJ2-7; the D gene is possibly TRBD1 (6 bases). The V gene's germline CDR1 is WNHNN and CDR2 SYGVQD (reference sequence). CDR3 length: 13 residues. The V and J ends lost 4 bases and 6 bases respectively, with 13 bases between them. The CDR3 reads CASSAKRGIEQYF. The CDR3 DNA is TGCGCCAGCAGTGCCAAAAGGGGGATCGAGCAGTACTTC.

This chain uses TRBV5-1 with TRBJ1-1, with TRBD1 matching over 10 bases. The trim removed 4 bases at V and 1 base at J, leaving 10 bases unmatched. Germline CDR1 reads SGHRS; CDR2 reads YFSETQ. The CDR3 contains 17 residues. The CDR3 nucleotides are TGCGCCAGCAGCCTTCTGACAGGGGGCAGGAAGAACACTGAAGCTTTCTTT. Translating it yields CASSLLTGGRKNTEAFF.

The chain recombines TRBV7-9 with TRBJ1-5; 10 bases agree with TRBD1. This CDR3 has 16 amino acids. Trimming cost V 2 bases and J 2 bases; bases outside gene matches: 3. Germline V gene data show CDR1 as SEHNR and CDR2 as FQNEAQ (reference sequence). The DNA of the CDR3 is TGTGCCAGCAGCTTATCGGACAGGGGGGGCAATCAGCCCCAGCATTTT. It specifies CASSLSDRGGNQPQHF.

This chain joins TRBV30 and TRBJ2-3; D may be TRBD2 (5 bases). The length of the CDR3 is 11 residues. Germline loops: CDR1 GTSNPN, CDR2 SVGIG (reference sequence). V gave up 2 bases and J gave up 5 bases, with 5 bases separating them. CDR3 bases: TGTGCCTGGAGTCGGGGAGATACGCAGTATTTT. It yields the protein CAWSRGDTQYF.

The chain couples TRBV5-4 to TRBJ1-1; D is perhaps TRBD1 (6 bases). There are 14 residues in the CDR3. In germline, CDR1 is SGHNT, CDR2 YYREEE (reference sequence). Trimming pared 4 bases from V and 1 base from J, leaving 11 bases between. The DNA for the CDR3 is TGTGCCAGCAGCCTGAACAGGGCGAACACTGAAGCTTTCTTT. This translates into CASSLNRANTEAFF.

For the CDR3, the DNA is TGTGCCAGCAGTCCCTCTCCTAGCACAGATACGCAGTATTTT. Its translation: CASSPSPSTDTQYF. This chain links TRBV6-4 with TRBJ2-3, with D uncertain. The germline gives CDR1 MRHNA, CDR2 SNTAGT. This CDR3 is 14 amino acids long. V was shortened by 5 bases and J by 0 bases, with 9 bases between the two germline ends.

The sample holds a few counts of this clone. This rearrangement joins TRBV23-1 to TRBJ1-2, with D perhaps matching TRBD1 (6 bases). TRBV23-1 is assigned to the ORF class and has an uncertain function. The CDR3 runs to 16 residues. The V and J ends lost 0 bases and 6 bases respectively, with 17 bases between them. The CDR3 bases are TGCGCCAGCAGTCAATCGCCGTTGGGGGCGAGAGATGGCTACACCTTC. Translating it yields CASSQSPLGARDGYTF.

The chain is built from TRBV19 and TRBJ1-1; 10 bases match TRBD1. CDR1 and CDR2 from the germline V gene are LNHDA and SQIVND (reference sequence). The CDR3 runs to 16 residues. The trim removed 5 bases at V and 6 bases at J, leaving 12 bases unmatched. CDR3 loop: CASSPRTGGNIAEAFF. CDR3 in DNA: TGTGCCAGTAGTCCCCGGACAGGGGGTAATATCGCTGAAGCTTTCTTT.

The sample holds many counts of this clone. The chain couples TRBV5-4 to TRBJ2-1, with 9 bases matching TRBD2. CDR1 and CDR2 (germline): SGHNT, YYREEE (reference sequence). With V trimmed by 1 base and J by 1 base, 9 bases remained unmatched. The CDR3 totals 18 residues. The CDR3 protein is CASSLFGLAGTSYNEQFF. CDR3 in DNA: TGTGCCAGCAGCTTGTTCGGTCTAGCGGGAACTTCCTACAATGAGCAGTTCTTC.

This chain connects TRBV15 to TRBJ1-3, with D hard to call. The germline gives CDR1 LNHNV, CDR2 YYDKDF (reference sequence). The CDR3 length is 16 residues. Trimming left V 3 bases short and J 0 bases short, with 12 bases between. This CDR3 reads CATSSSNRVSGNTIYF. CDR3 in DNA: TGTGCCACCAGCAGTTCCAACAGAGTCTCTGGAAACACCATATATTTT.

The chain carries TRBV11-2 and TRBJ2-1; the match to TRBD2 covers 8 bases. Germline-derived CDR1 and CDR2 are SGHAT and FQNNGV. There are 14 residues in the CDR3. V dropped 10 bases and J dropped 5; count of bases not matched to a gene: 10. CDR3 bases: TGTGCCACCGTTACTAGCGGCACTGACAATGAGCAGTTCTTC. Encoded protein: CATVTSGTDNEQFF. The whole variable domain, remainder taken from reference TRBV11-2 and TRBJ2-1, is EAGVAQSPRYKIIEKRQSVAFWCNPISGHATLYWYQQILGQGPKLLIQFQNNGVVDDSQLPKDRFSAERLKGVDSTLKIQPAKLEDSAVYLCATVTSGTDNEQFFGPGTRLTVL.

J is TRBJ1-2 and V is TRBV19; D is perhaps TRBD1 (5 bases). Trimming shortened V by 10 bases and J by 4 bases, and 13 bases separated the two germline ends. The CDR3 length is 12 residues. CDR1 LNHDA and CDR2 SQIVND come from the germline V gene (reference sequence). CDR3 in amino acids: CATYTGSYGYTF. CDR3 DNA sequence: TGTGCCACTTATACAGGTTCCTATGGCTACACCTTC.